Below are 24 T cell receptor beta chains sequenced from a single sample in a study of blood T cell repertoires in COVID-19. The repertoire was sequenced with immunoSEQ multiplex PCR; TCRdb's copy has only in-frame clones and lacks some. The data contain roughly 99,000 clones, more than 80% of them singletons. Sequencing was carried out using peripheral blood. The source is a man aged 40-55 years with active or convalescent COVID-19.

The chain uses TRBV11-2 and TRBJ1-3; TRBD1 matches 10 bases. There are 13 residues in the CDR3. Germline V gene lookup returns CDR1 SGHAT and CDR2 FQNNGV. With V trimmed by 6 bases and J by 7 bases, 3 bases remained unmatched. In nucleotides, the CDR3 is TGTGCCAGCAGTACGGACAGGGGGAACACCATATATTTT. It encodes CASSTDRGNTIYF.

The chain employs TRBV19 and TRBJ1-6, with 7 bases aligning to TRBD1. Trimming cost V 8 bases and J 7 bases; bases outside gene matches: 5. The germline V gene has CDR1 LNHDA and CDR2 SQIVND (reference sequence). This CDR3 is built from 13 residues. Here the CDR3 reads CASGDRENSPLHF. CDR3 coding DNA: TGTGCCAGTGGAGACAGGGAAAATTCACCCCTCCACTTT.

DNA for the CDR3: TGTGCCAGCAGCTTAGTCCAGGGGGCGAACACTGAAGCTTTCTTT. Amino acids: CASSLVQGANTEAFF. The chain links TRBV7-8 to TRBJ1-1; 8 bases line up with TRBD1. This CDR3 region has 15 residues. The V gene's germline CDR1 is SGHVS and CDR2 FQNEAQ. J gave up 1 base and V 1 base, and 2 bases lay outside the gene matches.

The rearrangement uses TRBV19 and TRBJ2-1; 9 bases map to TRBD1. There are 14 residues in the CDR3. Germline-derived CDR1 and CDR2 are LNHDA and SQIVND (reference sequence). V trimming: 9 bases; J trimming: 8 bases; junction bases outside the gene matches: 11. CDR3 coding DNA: TGTGCCAGCCGTCAACAGGGGGCTATGGATGAGCAGTTCTTC. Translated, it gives CASRQQGAMDEQFF.

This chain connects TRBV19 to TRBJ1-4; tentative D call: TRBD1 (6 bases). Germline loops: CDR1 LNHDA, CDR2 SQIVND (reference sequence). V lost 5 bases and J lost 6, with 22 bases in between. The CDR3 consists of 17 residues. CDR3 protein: CASSQLFTGQGDEKLFF. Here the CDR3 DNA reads TGTGCCAGTAGTCAACTGTTTACAGGGCAAGGGGATGAAAAACTGTTTTTT.

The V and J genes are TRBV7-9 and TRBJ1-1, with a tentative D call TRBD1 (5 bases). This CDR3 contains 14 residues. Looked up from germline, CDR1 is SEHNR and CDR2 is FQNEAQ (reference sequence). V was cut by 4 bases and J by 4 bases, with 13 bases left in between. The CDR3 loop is CASSWAQVGTEAFF. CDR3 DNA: TGTGCCAGCAGCTGGGCACAGGTGGGCACTGAAGCTTTCTTT.

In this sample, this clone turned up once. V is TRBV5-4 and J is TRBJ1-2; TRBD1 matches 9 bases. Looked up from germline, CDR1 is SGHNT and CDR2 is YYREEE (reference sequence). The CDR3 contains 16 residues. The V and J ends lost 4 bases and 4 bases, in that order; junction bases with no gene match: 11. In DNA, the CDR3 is TGTGCCAGCAGCGCGGACAGGGGTGTGCTGACCTATGGCTACACCTTC. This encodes CASSADRGVLTYGYTF.

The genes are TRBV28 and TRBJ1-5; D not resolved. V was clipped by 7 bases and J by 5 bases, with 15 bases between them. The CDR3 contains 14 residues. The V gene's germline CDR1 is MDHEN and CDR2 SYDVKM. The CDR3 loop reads CASTWKGVYQPQHF. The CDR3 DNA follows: TGTGCCAGCACCTGGAAGGGAGTTTATCAGCCCCAGCATTTT.

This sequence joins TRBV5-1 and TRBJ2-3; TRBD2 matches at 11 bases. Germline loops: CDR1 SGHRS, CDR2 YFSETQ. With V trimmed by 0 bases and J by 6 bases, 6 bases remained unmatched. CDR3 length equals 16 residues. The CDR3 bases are TGCGCCAGCAGCTTGGAACTAGCGGGAGTTGGGGATACGCAGTATTTT. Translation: CASSLELAGVGDTQYF.

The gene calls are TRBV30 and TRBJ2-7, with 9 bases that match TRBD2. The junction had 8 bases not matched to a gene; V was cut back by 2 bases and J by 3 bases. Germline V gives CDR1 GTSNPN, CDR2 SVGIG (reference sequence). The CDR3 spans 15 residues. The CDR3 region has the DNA TGTGCCTGGAGTCCGGGACTAGCTTTTTTCTACGAGCAGTACTTC. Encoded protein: CAWSPGLAFFYEQYF.

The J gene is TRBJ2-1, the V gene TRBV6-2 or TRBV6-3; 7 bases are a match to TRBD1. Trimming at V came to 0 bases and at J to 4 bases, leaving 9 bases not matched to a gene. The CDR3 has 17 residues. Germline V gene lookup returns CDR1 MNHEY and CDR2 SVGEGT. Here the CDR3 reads CASSYSKGQLQYNEQFF. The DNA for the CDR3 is TGTGCCAGCAGTTACTCAAAGGGACAGCTACAATACAATGAGCAGTTCTTC.

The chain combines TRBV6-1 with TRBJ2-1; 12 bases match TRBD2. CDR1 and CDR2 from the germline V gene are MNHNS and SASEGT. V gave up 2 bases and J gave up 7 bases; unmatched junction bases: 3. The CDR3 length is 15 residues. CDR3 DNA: TGTGCCAGCAGTGAACTCACTAGCGGGAGGAATGAGCAGTTCTTC. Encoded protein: CASSELTSGRNEQFF.

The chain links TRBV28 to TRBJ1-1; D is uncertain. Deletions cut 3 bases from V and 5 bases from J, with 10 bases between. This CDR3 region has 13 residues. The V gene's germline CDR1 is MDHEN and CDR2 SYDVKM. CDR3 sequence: CASSLAVKTEAFF. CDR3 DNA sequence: TGTGCCAGCAGTTTGGCCGTTAAGACTGAAGCTTTCTTT.

CDR3 nucleotides: TGTGCCGCACTAAACAGGGGAAGCTCTGGAAACACCATATATTTT. It specifies CAALNRGSSGNTIYF. V gene TRBV10-3 combines with J gene TRBJ1-3; TRBD1 matches 7 bases. In germline, CDR1 is ENHRY, CDR2 SYGVKD. The CDR3 is 15 residues long. The ends lost 11 bases at V and 0 bases at J; junction bases unmatched: 10.

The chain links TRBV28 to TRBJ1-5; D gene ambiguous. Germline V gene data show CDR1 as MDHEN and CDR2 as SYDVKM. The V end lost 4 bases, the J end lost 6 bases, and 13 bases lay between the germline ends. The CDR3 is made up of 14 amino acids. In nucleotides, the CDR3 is TGTGCCAGCAGTTCCGCAGGTTCCACTCAGCCCCAGCATTTT. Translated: CASSSAGSTQPQHF.

Here the CDR3 DNA reads TGCGCCAGCAGCCTCCGATTTAGCGGATCCTACGAGCAGTACTTC. It yields the protein CASSLRFSGSYEQYF. The rearrangement links TRBV4-1 to TRBJ2-7; the D gene is possibly TRBD2 (6 bases). V dropped 4 bases and J dropped 1 base, with 14 bases sitting between them. Germline CDR1 is MGHRA and CDR2 is YSYEKL. The CDR3 is 15 residues long.

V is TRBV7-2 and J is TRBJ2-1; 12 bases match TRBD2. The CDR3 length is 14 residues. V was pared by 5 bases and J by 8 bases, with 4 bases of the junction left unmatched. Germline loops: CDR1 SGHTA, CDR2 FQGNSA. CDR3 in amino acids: CASSKTSGSHEQFF. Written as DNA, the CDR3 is TGTGCCAGCAGCAAGACTAGCGGGAGCCATGAGCAGTTCTTC.

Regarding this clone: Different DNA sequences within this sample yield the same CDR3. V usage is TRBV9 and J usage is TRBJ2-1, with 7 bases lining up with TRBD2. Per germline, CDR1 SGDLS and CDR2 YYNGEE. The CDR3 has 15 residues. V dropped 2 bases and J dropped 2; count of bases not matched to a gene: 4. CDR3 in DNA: TGTGCCAGCAGCGTTGGCGGGAGCACCTACAATGAGCAGTTCTTC. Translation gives CASSVGGSTYNEQFF.

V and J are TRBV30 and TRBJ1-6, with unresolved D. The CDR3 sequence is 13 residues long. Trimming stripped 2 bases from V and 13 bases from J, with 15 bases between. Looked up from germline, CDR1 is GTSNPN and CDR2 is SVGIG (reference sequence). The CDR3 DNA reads TGTGCCTGGAGTCCCAAAGGGAGCAGTCCCCTCCACTTT. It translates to CAWSPKGSSPLHF. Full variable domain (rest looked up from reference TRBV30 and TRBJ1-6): SQTIHQWPATLVQPVGSPLSLECTVEGTSNPNLYWYRQAAGRGLQLLFYSVGIGQISSEVPQNLSASRPQDRQFILSSKKLLLSDSGFYLCAWSPKGSSPLHFGNGTRLTVT.

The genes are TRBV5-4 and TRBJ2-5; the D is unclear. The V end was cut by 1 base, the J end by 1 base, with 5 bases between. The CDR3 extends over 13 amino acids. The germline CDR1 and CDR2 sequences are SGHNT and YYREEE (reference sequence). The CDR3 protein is CASSLFIQETQYF. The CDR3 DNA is TGTGCCAGCAGCTTGTTCATCCAAGAGACCCAGTACTTC.

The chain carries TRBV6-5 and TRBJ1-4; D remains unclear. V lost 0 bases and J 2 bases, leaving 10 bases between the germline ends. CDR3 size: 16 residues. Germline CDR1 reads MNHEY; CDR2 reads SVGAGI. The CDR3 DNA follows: TGTGCCAGCAGTTACTCGTGGAGTCAGACTAATGAAAAACTGTTTTTT. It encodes CASSYSWSQTNEKLFF.

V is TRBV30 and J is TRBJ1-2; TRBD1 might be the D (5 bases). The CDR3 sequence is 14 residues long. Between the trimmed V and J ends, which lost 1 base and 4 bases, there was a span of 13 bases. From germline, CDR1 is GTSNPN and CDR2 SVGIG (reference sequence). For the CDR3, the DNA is TGTGCCTGGAGTGACGGGGGATTGGGCTATGGCTACACCTTC. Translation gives CAWSDGGLGYGYTF.

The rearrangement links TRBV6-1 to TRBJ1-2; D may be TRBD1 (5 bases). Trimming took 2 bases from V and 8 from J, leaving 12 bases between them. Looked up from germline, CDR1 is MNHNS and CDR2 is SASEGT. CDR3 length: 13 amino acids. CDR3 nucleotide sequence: TGTGCCAGCAGTGAATCGGCCAGGGCAGGCTACACCTTC. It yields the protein CASSESARAGYTF.

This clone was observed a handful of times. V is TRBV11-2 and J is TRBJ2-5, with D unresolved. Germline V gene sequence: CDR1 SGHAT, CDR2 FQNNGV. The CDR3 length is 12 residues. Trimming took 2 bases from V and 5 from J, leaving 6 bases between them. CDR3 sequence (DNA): TGTGCCAGCAGCTTATTGGCCGAGACCCAGTACTTC. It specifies CASSLLAETQYF.